Listed here are 14 T cell receptor beta chains from one sample, sequenced in a study of blood T cell repertoires in COVID-19. The assay was immunoSEQ multiplex PCR, and TCRdb's table has in-frame clones only and misses some. The profile shows about 370,000 clones, more than 75% of them singletons. The sequenced sample consisted of peripheral blood. Receptors were obtained from a woman in her 30s with COVID-19, enrolled during active disease.

The gene calls are TRBV9 and TRBJ1-3; TRBD1 is a possible D gene (6 bases). Looked up from germline, CDR1 is SGDLS and CDR2 is YYNGEE. The CDR3 is 17 amino acids. Trimming removed 0 bases from V and 0 bases from J, with 13 bases in between. CDR3 in DNA: TGTGCCAGCAGCGTAGTGGGGGACACGGTCTCTGGAAACACCATATATTTT. Translated: CASSVVGDTVSGNTIYF.

V is TRBV7-9 and J is TRBJ1-3; 12 bases align to TRBD1. There are 16 residues in the CDR3. V was clipped by 5 bases and J by 6 bases; unmatched bases: 8. Per the germline V gene, CDR1 is SEHNR and CDR2 is FQNEAQ (reference sequence). The CDR3 bases are TGTGCCAGCAGCCCGAAGGGACAGGGGGCTGAAAACACCATATATTTT. It translates to CASSPKGQGAENTIYF.

This chain uses TRBV6-5 with TRBJ1-3; D gene unclear. The germline V gene encodes CDR1 MNHEY and CDR2 SVGAGI. V lost 6 bases and J lost 2, with 5 bases in between. The CDR3 loop spans 12 amino acids. CDR3 sequence: CASSRPGNTIYF. The DNA for the CDR3 is TGTGCCAGCAGCCGTCCTGGAAACACCATATATTTT.

Remarks on this clone: Other DNA variants within this sample encode the same CDR3. This sequence joins TRBV2 and TRBJ2-7, with 11 positions matching TRBD2. CDR3 size: 14 residues. From germline, CDR1 is SNHLY and CDR2 FYNNEI. The trim removed 5 bases at V and 3 bases at J, leaving 3 bases unmatched. The CDR3 sequence is CASSRLAGNYEQYF. CDR3 DNA: TGTGCCAGCAGTCGACTAGCGGGAAACTACGAGCAGTACTTC.

This sequence joins TRBV11-2 and TRBJ2-1, with D hard to call. Germline V gene lookup returns CDR1 SGHAT and CDR2 FQNNGV. The length of the CDR3 is 16 residues. Trimming left V 2 bases short and J 0 bases short, with 11 bases between. Here the CDR3 reads CASSLISGNSYNEQFF. DNA of the CDR3: TGTGCCAGCAGCTTAATCTCAGGCAACTCCTACAATGAGCAGTTCTTC. The variable domain in full, with the rest retrieved from reference TRBV11-2 and TRBJ2-1, is EAGVAQSPRYKIIEKRQSVAFWCNPISGHATLYWYQQILGQGPKLLIQFQNNGVVDDSQLPKDRFSAERLKGVDSTLKIQPAKLEDSAVYLCASSLISGNSYNEQFFGPGTRLTVL.

The chain links TRBV28 to TRBJ2-1; the match to TRBD2 covers 8 bases. CDR1 is MDHEN and CDR2 is SYDVKM in the germline V gene. V shed 5 bases and J 2 bases; nucleotides not matched to a gene: 8. This CDR3 has 16 amino acids. The CDR3 is CASSPLLAVTYNEQFF. Here the CDR3 DNA reads TGTGCCAGCAGTCCTTTACTAGCGGTAACCTACAATGAGCAGTTCTTC.

CDR3 DNA sequence: TGCAGCGTTGAAGGGCCGGACAGGGGGACGTACGAGCAGTACTTC. Protein sequence: CSVEGPDRGTYEQYF. The chain combines TRBV29-1 with TRBJ2-7; 10 nucleotides line up with TRBD1. The CDR3 loop spans 15 amino acids. Unmatched junction bases numbered 7, after V lost 1 base and J lost 4 bases. CDR1 and CDR2 (germline): SQVTM, ANQGSEA.

This chain links TRBV18 with TRBJ2-2; the D gene is possibly TRBD1 (6 bases). This CDR3 is built from 14 residues. V gave up 8 bases and J gave up 6 bases, with 16 bases separating them. Germline V gives CDR1 KGHSH, CDR2 LQKENI. The CDR3: CASILNRDAGELFF. CDR3 DNA sequence: TGTGCCAGCATCTTGAACAGGGACGCCGGGGAGCTGTTTTTT.

The rearrangement uses TRBV5-4 and TRBJ2-3; 8 bases fit TRBD2. Germline loops: CDR1 SGHNT, CDR2 YYREEE (reference sequence). V lost 1 base to trimming and J lost 4 bases; unmatched junction nucleotides: 8. The CDR3 sequence is 16 residues long. CDR3: CASSLPSGSKSDTQYF. The CDR3 DNA is TGTGCCAGCAGCTTGCCCAGCGGGAGTAAGTCAGATACGCAGTATTTT. The full variable domain, rest sourced from reference TRBV5-4 and TRBJ2-3, is ETGVTQSPTHLIKTRGQQVTLRCSSQSGHNTVSWYQQALGQGPQFIFQYYREEENGRGNFPPRFSGLQFPNYSSELNVNALELDDSALYLCASSLPSGSKSDTQYFGPGTRLTVL.

V gene TRBV7-3 combines with J gene TRBJ2-1; 11 bases map to TRBD2. This CDR3 region has 16 residues. J was trimmed by 9 bases and V by 5 bases; bases with no gene match: 12. In germline, CDR1 is SGHTA, CDR2 FQGTGA. Written as DNA, the CDR3 is TGTGCCAGCAGCCTCTCTCCGGGACTAGCGGCCACTGAGCAGTTCTTC. Its translation: CASSLSPGLAATEQFF.

The chain has TRBV6-5 and TRBJ2-7; possibly TRBD2 for D (5 bases). Trimming stripped 0 bases from V and 4 bases from J, with 7 bases between. This CDR3 is 13 amino acids long. CDR1 and CDR2 from the germline V gene are MNHEY and SVGAGI. The chain's CDR3 is CASSYSTGYEQYF. CDR3 in DNA: TGTGCCAGCAGTTACTCCACGGGATACGAGCAGTACTTC.

The rearrangement joins TRBV6-5 to TRBJ1-2; 7 bases align to TRBD1. The ends lost 2 bases at V and 4 bases at J; junction bases unmatched: 4. Germline loops: CDR1 MNHEY, CDR2 SVGAGI. This CDR3 spans 14 amino acids. CDR3 nucleotides: TGTGCCAGCAGTTACAACCGGGACAGCTATGGCTACACCTTC. It specifies CASSYNRDSYGYTF.

The V gene is TRBV28, the J gene TRBJ1-5; D call uncertain. This CDR3 has 17 amino acids. V was trimmed by 3 bases and J by 7 bases, leaving 22 bases between them. CDR1 and CDR2 (germline): MDHEN, SYDVKM. This CDR3 reads CASSFPDDFLSGQPQHF. CDR3 bases: TGTGCCAGCAGTTTCCCCGACGACTTTCTATCGGGGCAGCCCCAGCATTTT.

In this sample, this clone turned up a few times. The chain carries TRBV4-1 and TRBJ2-7; possible D gene TRBD1, 5 bases. The CDR3 has 15 amino acids. Germline values: CDR1 MGHRA, CDR2 YSYEKL. Trimming left V 5 bases short and J 2 bases short, with 16 bases between. CDR3 in DNA: TGCGCCAGCAGCTACAACAGGTTACCACCCTACGAGCAGTACTTC. This sequence encodes CASSYNRLPPYEQYF.